The rows below give T cell receptor beta chains drawn from one sample of a study of T-cell reconstitution after alpha-beta-depleted transplantation in children. TCRdb re-called the PCR reads with MiXCR, one entry per CDR3 protein. The sample comprises a few hundred thousand distinct CDR3 sequences, under 15% of which are singletons, and over 2% rests with the top ten. The sample was PBMCs, mostly from graft donor cells, taken 360 days after TCRalphabeta/CD19-depleted stem cell transplant. The receptors derive from a male patient under 18 who had a stem cell transplant for acute myeloid leukemia, so the T cells may come from the graft donor. Both conserved end residues are part of each CDR3. A D gene is named only where the DNA matches it firmly. Some rows mark clone size as missing; the rest say once, few, many or name a class of expanded clone.

TRBV10-3	NA	TRBJ2-5	NA	TGTGCCATCAGTGGGGCGAAGGAGACCCAGTACTTC	CAISGAKETQYF
TRBV4-3	NA	TRBJ2-1	many	TGCGCCAGCAGCCAAGAAAGGACGGACTACAATGAGCAGTTCTTC	CASSQERTDYNEQFF
TRBV19	NA	TRBJ2-1	NA	TGTGCCAGTAGGCAGGGTGCCCATACCCTAGGCAATGAGCAGTTCTTC	CASRQGAHTLGNEQFF
TRBV7-9	NA	TRBJ2-7	many	TGTGCCAGCAGCTTTGGGCAGGTCCCAACCTACGAGCAGTACTTC	CASSFGQVPTYEQYF
TRBV25-1	NA	TRBJ2-1	NA	TGTGCCAGCTCGGACGAGGGGAGAGGTCGCCAAGAGCAGTTCTTC	CASSDEGRGRQEQFF
TRBV24-1	NA	TRBJ2-7	NA	TGTGCCACCAGTGTTACCGGACTCCCCTACGAGCAGTACTTC	CATSVTGLPYEQYF
TRBV13	NA	TRBJ2-5	few	TGTGCCAGCGTTAAGTCCCCCCCGGGACCGATGAATCAAGAGACCCAGTACTTC	CASVKSPPGPMNQETQYF
TRBV7-3	NA	TRBJ2-1	many	TGTGCCAGCAGCTTCTACGGGAAGGGTGAGCAGTTCTTC	CASSFYGKGEQFF
TRBV9	NA	TRBJ2-7	many	TGTGCCAGCAGCCCAGGGACTTCTGCCAGCTCCTACGAGCAGTACTTC	CASSPGTSASSYEQYF
TRBV24-1	TRBD1	TRBJ2-1	few	TGTGCCACCAGTGATTTGACAGGGGACTCCTACAATGAGCAGTTCTTC	CATSDLTGDSYNEQFF